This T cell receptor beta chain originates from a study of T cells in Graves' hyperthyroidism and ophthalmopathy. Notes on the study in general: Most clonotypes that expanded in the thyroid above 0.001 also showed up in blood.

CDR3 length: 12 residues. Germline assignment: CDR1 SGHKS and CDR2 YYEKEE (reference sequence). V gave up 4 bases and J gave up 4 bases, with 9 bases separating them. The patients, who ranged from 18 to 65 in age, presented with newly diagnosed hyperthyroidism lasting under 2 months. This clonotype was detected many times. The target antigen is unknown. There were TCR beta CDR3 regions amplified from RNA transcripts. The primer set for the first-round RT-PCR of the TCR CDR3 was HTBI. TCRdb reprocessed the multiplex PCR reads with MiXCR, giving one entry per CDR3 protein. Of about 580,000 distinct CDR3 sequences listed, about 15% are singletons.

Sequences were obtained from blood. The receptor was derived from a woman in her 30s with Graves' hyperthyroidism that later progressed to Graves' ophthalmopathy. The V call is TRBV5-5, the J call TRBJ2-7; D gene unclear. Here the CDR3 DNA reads TGTGCCAGCAGCCATGGTACGTACGAGCAGTACTTC. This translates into CASSHGTYEQYF. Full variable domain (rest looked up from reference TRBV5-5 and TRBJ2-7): DAGVTQSPTHLIKTRGQQVTLRCSPISGHKSVSWYQQVLGQGPQFIFQYYEKEERGRGNFPDRFSARQFPNYSSELNVNALLLGDSALYLCASSHGTYEQYFGPGTRLTVT.